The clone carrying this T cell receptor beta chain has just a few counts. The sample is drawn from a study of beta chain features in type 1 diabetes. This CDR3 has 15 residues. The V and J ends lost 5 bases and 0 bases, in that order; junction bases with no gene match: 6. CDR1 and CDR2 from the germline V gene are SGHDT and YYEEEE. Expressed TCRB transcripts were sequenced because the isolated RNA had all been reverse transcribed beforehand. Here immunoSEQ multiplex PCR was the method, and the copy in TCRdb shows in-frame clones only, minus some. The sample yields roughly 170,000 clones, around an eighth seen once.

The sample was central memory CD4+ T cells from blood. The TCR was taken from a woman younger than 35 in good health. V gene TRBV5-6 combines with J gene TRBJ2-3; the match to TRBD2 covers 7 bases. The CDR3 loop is CASRRSGTSTDTQYF. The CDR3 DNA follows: TGTGCCAGCAGACGGAGCGGGACTAGCACAGATACGCAGTATTTT.